Listed here are 10 T cell receptor beta chains from one sample, sequenced in a study of human T cells and chemical hapten exposure (dated by TCRdb to the early 2020s). The library was made by RACE. The sequencer was a NextSeq 500. TCRdb redid the processing of the public reads, applying fastp at Q25 and MiXCR, and retained in-frame beta chains. Rows merge per CDR3 protein into single entries with the most common DNA and genes. In this sample the table shows some 200,000 distinct CDR3 sequences, 30% of which occur a single time. Nearly 3% of the sample belongs to the ten largest clones. Per the publication, the time point label means: pre-sensitization, week 0. The treatment or condition label on this specimen signifies: therapeutic diphenylcyclopropenone sensitization with weekly scalp DPC. The source was whole blood, collected in connection with sensitization to the hapten diphenylcyclopropenone (DPC). All receptors derive from a woman in her thirties with alopecia areata. Some clones in this sample may be carry-over from other donors' samples.

This clonotype was observed at least ten times. The rearrangement links TRBV4-3 to TRBJ1-2; D is unresolved. The length of the CDR3 is 14 residues. Germline V gene sequence: CDR1 LGHNA, CDR2 YSLEER. With 3 bases removed from V and 0 bases from J, the gap between germline ends came to 8 bases. The CDR3 reads CASSQGGTNYGYTF. The DNA for the CDR3 is TGCGCCAGCAGCCAGGGCGGAACTAACTATGGCTACACCTTC.

This rearrangement joins TRBV7-8 to TRBJ1-1, with TRBD1 identical over 8 bases. J was trimmed by 4 bases and V by 3 bases; bases with no gene match: 7. The CDR3 runs to 15 residues. CDR1 and CDR2 (germline): SGHVS, FQNEAQ. The CDR3 spells CASSFRRTGSTEAFF. The CDR3 DNA follows: TGTGCCAGCAGCTTCCGGAGGACAGGGTCCACTGAAGCTTTCTTT.

The gene calls are TRBV7-2 and TRBJ2-3, with a tentative D call TRBD1 (8 bases). Germline loops: CDR1 SGHTA, CDR2 FQGNSA. The V end lost 1 base, the J end lost 8 bases, and 16 bases lay between the germline ends. This CDR3 comprises 15 residues. In DNA, the CDR3 is TGTGCCAGCAGCTTAGACTCAGGGGGCGGGGGTACGCAGTATTTT. Translating gives CASSLDSGGGGTQYF. The full variable domain, completed using reference TRBV7-2 and TRBJ2-3, is GAGVSQSPSNKVTEKGKDVELRCDPISGHTALYWYRQSLGQGLEFLIYFQGNSAPDKSGLPSDRFSAERTGGSVSTLTIQRTQQEDSAVYLCASSLDSGGGGTQYFGPGTRLTVL.

The rearrangement joins TRBV27 to TRBJ2-7; maybe TRBD1 (5 bases). Trimming took off 2 bases at V and 3 bases at J, with 8 bases between the two ends. Per the germline V gene, CDR1 is MNHEY and CDR2 is SMNVEV (reference sequence). The CDR3 totals 13 residues. CDR3 protein: CASSLRRDYEQYF. The CDR3 coding sequence is TGTGCCAGCAGTTTACGCAGGGACTACGAGCAGTACTTC.

The CDR3 DNA sequence: TGCAGTGCTAGAGGTGGGACATCCCAAGAGACCCAGTACTTC. Its protein is CSARGGTSQETQYF. The chain couples TRBV20-1 to TRBJ2-5; D possibly corresponds to TRBD1 (6 bases). Germline lookup yields CDR1 DFQATT and CDR2 SNEGSKA (reference sequence). The germline V and J ends were trimmed by 1 base and 1 base, with 10 bases remaining between them. This CDR3 is 14 amino acids long.

This clonotype appeared a few times. The CDR3 DNA reads as TGTGCCAGCAGGAAGACAGGGAACCAAGAGACCCAGTACTTC. Protein: CASRKTGNQETQYF. J is TRBJ2-5 and V is TRBV6-2 or TRBV6-3; 7 bases agree with TRBD1. Germline V gene data show CDR1 as MNHEY and CDR2 as SVGEGT. The CDR3 covers 14 residues. V was clipped by 6 bases and J by 0 bases; unmatched bases: 4.

The chain couples TRBV6-1 to TRBJ1-1; D perhaps matches TRBD1 (5 bases). Trimming removed 4 bases at V and 7 bases at J, with 13 bases between. This CDR3 has 13 amino acids. CDR1 is MNHNS, CDR2 SASEGT, per germline. The chain's CDR3 is CASSGGGTNEAFF. The CDR3 DNA reads TGTGCCAGCAGTGGCGGGGGGACCAATGAAGCTTTCTTT.

This sequence joins TRBV28 and TRBJ1-4; 8 nucleotides align to TRBD1. Per the germline V gene, CDR1 is MDHEN and CDR2 is SYDVKM. The length of the CDR3 is 19 residues. The ends lost 6 bases at V and 0 bases at J; junction bases unmatched: 15. The CDR3 coding sequence is TGTGCCAGCAGACTCCGACAGGGGAGGGTTTTTGCAACTAATGAAAAACTGTTTTTT. Its protein product is CASRLRQGRVFATNEKLFF.

The CDR3, as DNA: TGTGCCAGCAGCCACAGGAGTTTCCAAGAGACCCAGTACTTC. Amino acid sequence: CASSHRSFQETQYF. This chain joins TRBV14 and TRBJ2-5; D is unresolved. From germline, CDR1 is SGHDN and CDR2 FVKESK. The CDR3 contains 14 residues. Deletions cut 3 bases from V and 1 base from J, with 9 bases between.

This chain uses TRBV28 with TRBJ1-5, with unresolved D. Germline CDR1 is MDHEN and CDR2 is SYDVKM. The ends were cut back, 5 bases at V and 2 bases at J, with 10 bases in the middle. The CDR3 length is 14 residues. The CDR3 reads CASSSPSGNQPQHF. CDR3 DNA sequence: TGTGCCAGCAGTAGTCCTTCGGGCAATCAGCCCCAGCATTTT.